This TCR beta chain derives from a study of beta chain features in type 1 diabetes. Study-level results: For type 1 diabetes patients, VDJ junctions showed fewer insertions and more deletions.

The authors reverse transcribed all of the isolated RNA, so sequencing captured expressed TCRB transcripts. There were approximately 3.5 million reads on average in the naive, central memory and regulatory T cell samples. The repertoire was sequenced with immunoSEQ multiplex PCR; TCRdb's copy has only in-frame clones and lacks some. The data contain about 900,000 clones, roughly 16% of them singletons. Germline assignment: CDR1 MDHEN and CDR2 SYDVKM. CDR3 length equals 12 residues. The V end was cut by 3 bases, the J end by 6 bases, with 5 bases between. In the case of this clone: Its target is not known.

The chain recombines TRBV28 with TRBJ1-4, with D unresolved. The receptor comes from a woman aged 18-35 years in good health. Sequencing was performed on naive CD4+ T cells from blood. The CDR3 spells CASSLSYEKLFF. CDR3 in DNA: TGTGCCAGCAGTTTGTCTTATGAAAAACTGTTTTTT.